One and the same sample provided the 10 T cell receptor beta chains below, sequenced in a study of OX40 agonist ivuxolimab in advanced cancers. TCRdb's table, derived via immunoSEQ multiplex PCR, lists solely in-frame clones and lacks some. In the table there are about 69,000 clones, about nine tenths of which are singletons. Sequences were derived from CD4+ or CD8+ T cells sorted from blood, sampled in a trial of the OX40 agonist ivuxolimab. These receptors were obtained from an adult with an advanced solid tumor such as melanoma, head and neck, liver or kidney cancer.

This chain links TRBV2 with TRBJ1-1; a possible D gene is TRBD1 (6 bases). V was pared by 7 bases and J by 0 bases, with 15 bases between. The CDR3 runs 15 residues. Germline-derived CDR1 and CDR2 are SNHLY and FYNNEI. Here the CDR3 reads CASNRDGRVNTEAFF. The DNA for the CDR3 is TGTGCCAGCAACAGGGACGGGCGGGTGAACACTGAAGCTTTCTTT.

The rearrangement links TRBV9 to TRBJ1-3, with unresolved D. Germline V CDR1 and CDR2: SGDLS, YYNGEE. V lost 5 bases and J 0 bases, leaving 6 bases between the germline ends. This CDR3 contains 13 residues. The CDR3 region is CASRAHSGNTIYF. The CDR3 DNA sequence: TGTGCCAGCAGGGCCCACTCTGGAAACACCATATATTTT.

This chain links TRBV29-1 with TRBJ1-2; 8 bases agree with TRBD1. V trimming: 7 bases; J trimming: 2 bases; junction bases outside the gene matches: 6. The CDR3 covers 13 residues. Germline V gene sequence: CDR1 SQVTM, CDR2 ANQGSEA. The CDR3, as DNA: TGCAGCGCCCGACAGGGGCTGAACTATGGCTACACCTTC. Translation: CSARQGLNYGYTF.

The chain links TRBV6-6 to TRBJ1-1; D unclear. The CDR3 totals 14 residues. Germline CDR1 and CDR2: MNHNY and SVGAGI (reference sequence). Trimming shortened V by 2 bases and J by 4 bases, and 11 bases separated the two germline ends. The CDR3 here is CASSYVGQSTEAFF. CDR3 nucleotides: TGTGCCAGCAGTTACGTAGGGCAGAGCACTGAAGCTTTCTTT.

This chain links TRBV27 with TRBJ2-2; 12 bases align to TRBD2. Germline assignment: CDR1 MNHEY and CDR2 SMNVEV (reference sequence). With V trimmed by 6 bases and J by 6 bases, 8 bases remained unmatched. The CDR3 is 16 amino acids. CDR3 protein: CASSGLAGTKAGELFF. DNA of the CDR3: TGTGCCAGCAGCGGACTAGCGGGAACGAAAGCCGGGGAGCTGTTTTTT.

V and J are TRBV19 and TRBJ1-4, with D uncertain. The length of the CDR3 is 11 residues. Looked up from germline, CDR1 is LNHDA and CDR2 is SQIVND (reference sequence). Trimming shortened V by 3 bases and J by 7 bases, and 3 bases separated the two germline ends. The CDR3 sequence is CASSIFEKLFF. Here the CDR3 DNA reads TGTGCCAGTAGTATTTTTGAAAAACTGTTTTTT.

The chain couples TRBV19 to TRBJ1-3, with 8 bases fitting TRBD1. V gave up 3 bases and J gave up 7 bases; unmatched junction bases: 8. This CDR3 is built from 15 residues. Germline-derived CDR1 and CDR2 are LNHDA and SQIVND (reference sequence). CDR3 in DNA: TGTGCCAGTAGTATGATCAGACAGGGGCTGAACACCATATATTTT. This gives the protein CASSMIRQGLNTIYF. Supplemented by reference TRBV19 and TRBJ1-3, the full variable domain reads DGGITQSPKYLFRKEGQNVTLSCEQNLNHDAMYWYRQDPGQGLRLIYYSQIVNDFQKGDIAEGYSVSREKKESFPLTVTSAQKNPTAFYLCASSMIRQGLNTIYFGEGSWLTVV.

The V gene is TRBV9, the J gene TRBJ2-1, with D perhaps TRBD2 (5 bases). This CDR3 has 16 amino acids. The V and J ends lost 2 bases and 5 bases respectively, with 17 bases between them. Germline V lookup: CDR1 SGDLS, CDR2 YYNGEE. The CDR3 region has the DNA TGTGCCAGCAGCGTGCGTCTAACTAGTCCCGACAATGAGCAGTTCTTC. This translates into CASSVRLTSPDNEQFF.

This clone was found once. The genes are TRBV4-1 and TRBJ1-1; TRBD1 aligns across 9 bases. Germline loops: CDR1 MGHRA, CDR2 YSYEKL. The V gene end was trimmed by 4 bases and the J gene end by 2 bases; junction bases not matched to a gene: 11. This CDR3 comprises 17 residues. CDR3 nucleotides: TGCGCCAGCAGCCCCTCCCATTTGGGACAGGGAAACACTGAAGCTTTCTTT. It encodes CASSPSHLGQGNTEAFF.

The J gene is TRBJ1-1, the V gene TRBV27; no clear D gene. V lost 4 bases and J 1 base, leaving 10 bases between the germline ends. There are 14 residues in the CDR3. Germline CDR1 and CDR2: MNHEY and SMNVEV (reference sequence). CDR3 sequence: CASSSLLENTEAFF. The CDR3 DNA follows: TGTGCCAGCAGTTCCCTCTTGGAGAACACTGAAGCTTTCTTT.